The source of this TCR beta chain is a study of radiotherapy plus CTLA-4 blockade in lung cancer. This clone occurred a few times. Its antigen is as yet unknown. Assay used: immunoSEQ multiplex PCR; TCRdb lists only in-frame clones, some missing. The table has about 38,000 clones, about 80% seen once. General study findings and limits: Interferon-beta and early blood T cell clone dynamics reportedly predicted response best.

The germline V gene encodes CDR1 MGHRA and CDR2 YSYEKL. CDR3 length: 15 residues. The ends were cut back, 0 bases at V and 5 bases at J, with 10 bases in the middle. This TCR derives from a human donor with non-small cell lung cancer who had stable disease on radiotherapy plus ipilimumab. The gene calls are TRBV4-1 and TRBJ2-2, with D perhaps TRBD2 (5 bases). Sequencing used peripheral blood, obtained from a patient treated with radiotherapy plus ipilimumab. CDR3 amino acids: CASSQDPGVTGELFF. CDR3 nucleotide sequence: TGCGCCAGCAGCCAAGATCCCGGGGTGACCGGGGAGCTGTTTTTT.